This T cell receptor beta chain was documented in a study of OX40 agonist ivuxolimab in advanced cancers. Study context: Patients in the trial were receiving intravenous ivuxolimab every 2 weeks, at doses of 0.01 to 10 mg/kg.

Repertoires were generated with immunoSEQ multiplex PCR, while TCRdb's copy carries only in-frame clones and drops some. Of tens of thousands of clones in the sample, about 81% were seen once. Regarding the study as a whole: Clones of CD4+ and CD8+ blood T cells grew by week 6 at doses of 0.1 to 3.0 mg/kg. Among T cells, CD8+ cells averaged more expanded clones than CD4+ cells. Also present in some nonresponders was a low level of normalized T-cell clonal expansion.

The ends were cut back, 7 bases at V and 4 bases at J, with 20 bases in the middle. Germline-derived CDR1 and CDR2 are LNHDA and SQIVND (reference sequence). The CDR3 covers 16 residues. This clone was seen more than once but under ten times. As yet, its antigen is unknown. The material was CD4+ or CD8+ T cells sorted from blood, obtained in a trial of the OX40 agonist ivuxolimab. The origin of this receptor is an adult with an advanced solid tumor such as melanoma, head and neck, liver or kidney cancer. The genes are TRBV19 and TRBJ1-5; D not resolved. CDR3 loop: CASNHPAGGYNQPQHF. The CDR3 DNA is TGTGCCAGTAATCATCCCGCGGGCGGCTATAATCAGCCCCAGCATTTT.